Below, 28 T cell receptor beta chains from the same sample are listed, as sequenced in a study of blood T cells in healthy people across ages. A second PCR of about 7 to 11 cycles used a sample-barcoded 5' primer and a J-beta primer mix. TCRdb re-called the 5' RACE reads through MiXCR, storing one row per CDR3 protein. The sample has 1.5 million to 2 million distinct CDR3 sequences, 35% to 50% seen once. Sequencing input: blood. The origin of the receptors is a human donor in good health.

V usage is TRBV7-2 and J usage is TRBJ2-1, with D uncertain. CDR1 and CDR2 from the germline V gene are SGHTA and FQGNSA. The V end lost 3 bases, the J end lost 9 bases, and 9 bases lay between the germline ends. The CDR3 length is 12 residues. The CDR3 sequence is CASSFPYVEQFF. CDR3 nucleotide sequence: TGTGCCAGCAGCTTCCCCTATGTTGAGCAGTTCTTC. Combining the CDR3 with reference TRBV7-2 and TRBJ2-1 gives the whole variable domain GAGVSQSPSNKVTEKGKDVELRCDPISGHTALYWYRQSLGQGLEFLIYFQGNSAPDKSGLPSDRFSAERTGGSVSTLTIQRTQQEDSAVYLCASSFPYVEQFFGPGTRLTVL.

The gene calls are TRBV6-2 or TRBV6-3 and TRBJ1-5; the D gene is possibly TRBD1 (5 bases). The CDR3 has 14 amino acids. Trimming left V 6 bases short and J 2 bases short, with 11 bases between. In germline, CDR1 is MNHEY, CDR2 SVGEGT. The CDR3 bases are TGTGCCAGCAGGACAGAAGGAGGCAATCAGCCCCAGCATTTT. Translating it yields CASRTEGGNQPQHF.

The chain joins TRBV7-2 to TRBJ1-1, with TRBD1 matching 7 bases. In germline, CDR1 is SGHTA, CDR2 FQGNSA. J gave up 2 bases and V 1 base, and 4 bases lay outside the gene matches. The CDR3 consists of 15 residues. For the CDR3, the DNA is TGTGCCAGCAGCTTAGTGACAGGGACCAACACTGAAGCTTTCTTT. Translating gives CASSLVTGTNTEAFF.

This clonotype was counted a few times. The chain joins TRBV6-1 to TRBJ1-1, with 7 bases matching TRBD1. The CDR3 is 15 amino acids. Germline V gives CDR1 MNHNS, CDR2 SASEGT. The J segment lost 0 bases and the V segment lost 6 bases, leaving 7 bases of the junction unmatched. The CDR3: CASSAGTALNTEAFF. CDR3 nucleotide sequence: TGTGCCAGCAGCGCCGGGACAGCCTTGAACACTGAAGCTTTCTTT.

CDR3: CASSLVVGRDYEQYF. The CDR3 DNA reads as TGTGCCAGCAGCTTAGTTGTAGGACGCGACTACGAGCAGTACTTC. The chain links TRBV7-2 to TRBJ2-7; D unresolved. Trimming removed 1 base from V and 3 bases from J, with 13 bases in between. The CDR3 spans 15 residues. Germline V lookup: CDR1 SGHTA, CDR2 FQGNSA.

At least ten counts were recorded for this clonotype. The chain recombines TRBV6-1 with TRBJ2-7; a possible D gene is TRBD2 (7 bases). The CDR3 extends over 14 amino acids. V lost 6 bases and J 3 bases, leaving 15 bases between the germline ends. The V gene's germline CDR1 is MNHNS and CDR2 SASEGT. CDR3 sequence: CASRKQGGNYEQYF. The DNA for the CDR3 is TGTGCCAGCAGGAAACAGGGAGGGAACTACGAGCAGTACTTC.

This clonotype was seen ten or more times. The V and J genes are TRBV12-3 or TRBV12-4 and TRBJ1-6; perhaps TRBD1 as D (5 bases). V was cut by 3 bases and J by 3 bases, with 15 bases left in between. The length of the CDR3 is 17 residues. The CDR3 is CASSLVWGFHYNSPLHF. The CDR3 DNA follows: TGTGCCAGCAGTTTGGTGTGGGGCTTTCACTATAATTCACCCCTCCACTTT.

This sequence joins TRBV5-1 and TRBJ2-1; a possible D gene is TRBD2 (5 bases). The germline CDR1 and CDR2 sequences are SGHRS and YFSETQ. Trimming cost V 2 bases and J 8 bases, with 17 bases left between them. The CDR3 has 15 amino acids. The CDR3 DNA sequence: TGCGCCAGCAGCTTACAAGATACTAGTATCGATGAGCAGTTCTTC. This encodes CASSLQDTSIDEQFF. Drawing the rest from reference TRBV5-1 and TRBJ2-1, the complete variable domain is KAGVTQTPRYLIKTRGQQVTLSCSPISGHRSVSWYQQTPGQGLQFLFEYFSETQRNKGNFPGRFSGRQFSNSRSEMNVSTLELGDSALYLCASSLQDTSIDEQFFGPGTRLTVL.

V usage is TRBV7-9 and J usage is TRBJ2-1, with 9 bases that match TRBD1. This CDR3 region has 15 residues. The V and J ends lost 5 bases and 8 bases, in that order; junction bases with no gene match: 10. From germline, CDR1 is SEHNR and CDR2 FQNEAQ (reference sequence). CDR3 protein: CASSVWGQGVYEQFF. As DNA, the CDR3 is TGTGCCAGCAGCGTATGGGGACAGGGAGTTTATGAGCAGTTCTTC. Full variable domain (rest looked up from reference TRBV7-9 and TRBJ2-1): DTGVSQNPRHKITKRGQNVTFRCDPISEHNRLYWYRQTLGQGPEFLTYFQNEAQLEKSRLLSDRFSAERPKGSFSTLEIQRTEQGDSAMYLCASSVWGQGVYEQFFGPGTRLTVL.

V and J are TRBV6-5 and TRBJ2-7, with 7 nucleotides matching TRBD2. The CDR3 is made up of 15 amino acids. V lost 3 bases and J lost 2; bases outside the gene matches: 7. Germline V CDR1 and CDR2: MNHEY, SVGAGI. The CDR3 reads CASSYFSGDPYEQYF. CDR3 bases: TGTGCCAGCAGTTATTTCAGCGGGGACCCCTACGAGCAGTACTTC.

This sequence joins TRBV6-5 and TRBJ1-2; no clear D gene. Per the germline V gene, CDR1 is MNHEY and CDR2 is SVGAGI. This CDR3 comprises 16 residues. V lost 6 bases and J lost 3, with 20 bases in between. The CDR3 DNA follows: TGTGCCAGCAGACGGCGCCGGGCCGGTGAATACTATGGCTACACCTTC. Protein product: CASRRRRAGEYYGYTF.

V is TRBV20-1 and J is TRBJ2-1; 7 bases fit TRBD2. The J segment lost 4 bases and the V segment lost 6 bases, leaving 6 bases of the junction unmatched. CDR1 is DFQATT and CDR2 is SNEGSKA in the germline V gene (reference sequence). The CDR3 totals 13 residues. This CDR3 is CSAAGVFYNEQFF. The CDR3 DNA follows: TGCAGTGCCGCGGGGGTGTTTTACAATGAGCAGTTCTTC.

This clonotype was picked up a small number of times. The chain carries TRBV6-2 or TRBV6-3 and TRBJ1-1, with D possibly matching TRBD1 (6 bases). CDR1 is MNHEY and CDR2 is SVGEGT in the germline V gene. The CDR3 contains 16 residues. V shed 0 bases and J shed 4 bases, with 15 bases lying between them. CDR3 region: CASSYSRPGEVTEAFF. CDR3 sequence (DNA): TGTGCCAGCAGTTACTCGAGACCAGGGGAGGTCACTGAAGCTTTCTTT.

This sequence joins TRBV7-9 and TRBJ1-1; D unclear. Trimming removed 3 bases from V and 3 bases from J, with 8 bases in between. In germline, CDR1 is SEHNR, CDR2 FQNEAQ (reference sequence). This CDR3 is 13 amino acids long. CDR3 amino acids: CASSLWVDTEAFF. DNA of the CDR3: TGTGCCAGCAGCTTGTGGGTGGACACTGAAGCTTTCTTT.

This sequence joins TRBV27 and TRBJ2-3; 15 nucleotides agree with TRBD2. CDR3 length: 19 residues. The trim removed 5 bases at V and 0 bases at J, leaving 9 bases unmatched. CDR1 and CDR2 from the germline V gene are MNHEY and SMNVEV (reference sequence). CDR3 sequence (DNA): TGTGCCAGCAGTCGCTTCGGGACTAGCGGGGGGATTAGCACAGATACGCAGTATTTT. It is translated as CASSRFGTSGGISTDTQYF.

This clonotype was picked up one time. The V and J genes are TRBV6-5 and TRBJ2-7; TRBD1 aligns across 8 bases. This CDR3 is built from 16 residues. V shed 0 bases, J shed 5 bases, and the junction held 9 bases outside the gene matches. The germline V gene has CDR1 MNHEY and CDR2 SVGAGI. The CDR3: CASSYSVGQASHEQYF. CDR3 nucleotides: TGTGCCAGCAGTTACTCGGTGGGACAGGCTTCCCACGAGCAGTACTTC.

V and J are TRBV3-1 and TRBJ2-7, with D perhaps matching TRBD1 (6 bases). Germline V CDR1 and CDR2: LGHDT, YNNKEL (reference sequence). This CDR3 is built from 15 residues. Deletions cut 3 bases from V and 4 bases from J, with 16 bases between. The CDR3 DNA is TGTGCCAGCAGCCAGATTCCGGGACAAGGATACGAGCAGTACTTC. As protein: CASSQIPGQGYEQYF.

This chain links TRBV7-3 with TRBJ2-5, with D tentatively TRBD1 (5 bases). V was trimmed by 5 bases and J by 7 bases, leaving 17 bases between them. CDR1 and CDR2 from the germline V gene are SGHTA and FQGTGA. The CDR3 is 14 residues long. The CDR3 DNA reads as TGTGCCAGCAGCCCCTCGGATAGGGGCGGGACCCAGTACTTC. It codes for CASSPSDRGGTQYF.

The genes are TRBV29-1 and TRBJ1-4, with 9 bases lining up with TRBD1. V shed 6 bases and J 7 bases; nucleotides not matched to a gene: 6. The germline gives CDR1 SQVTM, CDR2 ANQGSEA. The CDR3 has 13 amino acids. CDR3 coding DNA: TGCAGCGTGGTCGACAGGGGGGGTGAAAAACTGTTTTTT. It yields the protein CSVVDRGGEKLFF.

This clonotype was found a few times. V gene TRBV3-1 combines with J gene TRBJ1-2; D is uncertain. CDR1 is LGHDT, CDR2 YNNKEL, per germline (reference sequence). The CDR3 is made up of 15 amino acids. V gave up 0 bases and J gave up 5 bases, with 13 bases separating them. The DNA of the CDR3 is TGTGCCAGCAGCCAAGAATTTGGGCAGTCGTATGGCTACACCTTC. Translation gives CASSQEFGQSYGYTF.

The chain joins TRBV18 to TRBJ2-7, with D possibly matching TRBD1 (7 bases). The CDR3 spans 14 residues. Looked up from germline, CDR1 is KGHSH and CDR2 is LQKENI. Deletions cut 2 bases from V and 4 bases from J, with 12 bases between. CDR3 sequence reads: CASSPGRGEYEQYF. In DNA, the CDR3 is TGTGCCAGCTCACCAGGCAGGGGGGAGTACGAGCAGTACTTC.

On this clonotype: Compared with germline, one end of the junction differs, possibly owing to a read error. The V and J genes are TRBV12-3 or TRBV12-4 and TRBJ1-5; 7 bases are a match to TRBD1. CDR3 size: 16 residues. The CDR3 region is CASTLGQAYSNQPQHF. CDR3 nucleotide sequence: TGTGCCAGCACTTTAGGACAGGCCTATAGCAATCAGCCCCAGCATTTT.

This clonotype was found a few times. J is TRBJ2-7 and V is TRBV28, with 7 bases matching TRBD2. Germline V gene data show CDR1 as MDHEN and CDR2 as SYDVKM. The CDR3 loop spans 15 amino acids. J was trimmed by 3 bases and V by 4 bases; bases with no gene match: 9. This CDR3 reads CASSWGIGEGYEQYF. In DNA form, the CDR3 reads TGTGCCAGCAGTTGGGGTATAGGGGAGGGCTACGAGCAGTACTTC.

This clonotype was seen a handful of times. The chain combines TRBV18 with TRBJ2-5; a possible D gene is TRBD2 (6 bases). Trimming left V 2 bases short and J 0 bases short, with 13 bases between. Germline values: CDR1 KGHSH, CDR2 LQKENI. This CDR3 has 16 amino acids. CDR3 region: CASSPFLASDQETQYF. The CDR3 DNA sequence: TGTGCCAGCTCACCATTCCTGGCTAGCGACCAAGAGACCCAGTACTTC.

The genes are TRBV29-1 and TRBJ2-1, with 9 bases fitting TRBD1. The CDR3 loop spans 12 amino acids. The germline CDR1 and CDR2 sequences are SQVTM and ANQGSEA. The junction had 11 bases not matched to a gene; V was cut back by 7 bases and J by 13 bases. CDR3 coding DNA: TGCAGCGCTGGGACAGGGACAGAGACCCAGTTCTTC. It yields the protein CSAGTGTETQFF.

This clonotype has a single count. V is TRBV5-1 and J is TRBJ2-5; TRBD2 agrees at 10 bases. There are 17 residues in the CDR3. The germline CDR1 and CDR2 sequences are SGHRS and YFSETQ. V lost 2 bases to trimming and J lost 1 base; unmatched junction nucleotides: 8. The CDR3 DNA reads TGCGCCAGCAGCTTCGGGCTAGCGGGGGATCTCCAAGAGACCCAGTACTTC. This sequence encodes CASSFGLAGDLQETQYF. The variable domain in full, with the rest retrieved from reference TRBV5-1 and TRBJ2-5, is KAGVTQTPRYLIKTRGQQVTLSCSPISGHRSVSWYQQTPGQGLQFLFEYFSETQRNKGNFPGRFSGRQFSNSRSEMNVSTLELGDSALYLCASSFGLAGDLQETQYFGPGTRLLVL.

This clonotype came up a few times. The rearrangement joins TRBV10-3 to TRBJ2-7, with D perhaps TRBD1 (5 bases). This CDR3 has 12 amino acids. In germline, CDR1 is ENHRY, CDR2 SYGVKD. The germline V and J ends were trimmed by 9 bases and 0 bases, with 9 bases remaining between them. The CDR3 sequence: CAILDNSYEQYF. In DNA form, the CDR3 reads TGTGCCATACTGGACAACTCCTACGAGCAGTACTTC.

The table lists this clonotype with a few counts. The DNA of the CDR3 is TGTGCCAGCAGCCCCCGGGACAGGGGGTACAAAGAAAAAGGAGGGGCCAACGTCCTGACTTTC. Protein sequence: CASSPRDRGYKEKGGANVLTF. V usage is TRBV11-3 and J usage is TRBJ2-6; 11 nucleotides match TRBD1. The ends lost 5 bases at V and 4 bases at J; junction bases unmatched: 19. The CDR3 is 21 amino acids. The germline V gene has CDR1 SGHNT and CDR2 YENEEA.